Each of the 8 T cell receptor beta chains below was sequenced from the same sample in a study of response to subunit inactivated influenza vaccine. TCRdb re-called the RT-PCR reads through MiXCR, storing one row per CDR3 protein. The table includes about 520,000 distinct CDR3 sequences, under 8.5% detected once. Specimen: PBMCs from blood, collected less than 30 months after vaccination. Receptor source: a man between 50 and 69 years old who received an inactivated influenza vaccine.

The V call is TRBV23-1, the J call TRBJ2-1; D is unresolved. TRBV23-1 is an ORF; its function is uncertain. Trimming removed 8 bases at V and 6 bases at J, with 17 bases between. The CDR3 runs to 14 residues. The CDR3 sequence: CASGSYWRGNEQFF. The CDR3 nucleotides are TGCGCCAGCGGGTCGTATTGGAGAGGCAATGAGCAGTTCTTC.

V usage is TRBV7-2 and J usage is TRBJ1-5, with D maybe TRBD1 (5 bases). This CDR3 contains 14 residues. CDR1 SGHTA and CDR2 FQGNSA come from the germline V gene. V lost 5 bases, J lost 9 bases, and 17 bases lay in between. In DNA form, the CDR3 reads TGTGCCAGCAGCCCGGGGACGGCCGTAGGGCCCCAGCATTTT. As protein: CASSPGTAVGPQHF.

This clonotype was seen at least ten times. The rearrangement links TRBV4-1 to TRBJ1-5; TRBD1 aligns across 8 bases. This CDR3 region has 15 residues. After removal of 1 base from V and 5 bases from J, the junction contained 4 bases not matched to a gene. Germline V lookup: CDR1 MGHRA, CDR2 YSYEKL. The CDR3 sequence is CASSQAPGGDQPQHF. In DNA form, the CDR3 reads TGCGCCAGCAGCCAAGCCCCAGGGGGCGATCAGCCCCAGCATTTT.

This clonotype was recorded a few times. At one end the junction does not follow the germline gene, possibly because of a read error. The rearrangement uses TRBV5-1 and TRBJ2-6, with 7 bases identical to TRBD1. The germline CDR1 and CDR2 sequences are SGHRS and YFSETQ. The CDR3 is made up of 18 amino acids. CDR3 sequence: CASSFPVKGAAGANVLTF. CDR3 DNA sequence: TGCGCCAGCAGCTTCCCAGTGAAGGGGGCCGCTGGGGCTAACGTCCTGACTTTC.

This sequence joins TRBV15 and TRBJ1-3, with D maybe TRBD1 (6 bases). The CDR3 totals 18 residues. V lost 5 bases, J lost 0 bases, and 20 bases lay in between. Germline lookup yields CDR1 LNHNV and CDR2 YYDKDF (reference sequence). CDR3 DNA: TGTGCCACCAGCCGAGTGCCCCGGGACACGAGCTCTGGAAACACCATATATTTT. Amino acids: CATSRVPRDTSSGNTIYF.

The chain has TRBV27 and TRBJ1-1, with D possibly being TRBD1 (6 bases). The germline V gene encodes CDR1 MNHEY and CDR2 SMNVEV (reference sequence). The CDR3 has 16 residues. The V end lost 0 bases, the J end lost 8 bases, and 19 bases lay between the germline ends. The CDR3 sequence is CASSLSPQGSGGEAFF. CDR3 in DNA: TGTGCCAGCAGTTTATCGCCTCAGGGGAGTGGGGGGGAAGCTTTCTTT.

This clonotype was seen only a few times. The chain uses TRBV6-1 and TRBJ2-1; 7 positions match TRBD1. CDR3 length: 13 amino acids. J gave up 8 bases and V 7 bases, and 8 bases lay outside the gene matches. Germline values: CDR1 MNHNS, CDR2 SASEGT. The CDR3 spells CASTPGQTDEQFF. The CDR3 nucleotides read TGTGCCAGCACACCGGGACAGACGGATGAGCAGTTCTTC.

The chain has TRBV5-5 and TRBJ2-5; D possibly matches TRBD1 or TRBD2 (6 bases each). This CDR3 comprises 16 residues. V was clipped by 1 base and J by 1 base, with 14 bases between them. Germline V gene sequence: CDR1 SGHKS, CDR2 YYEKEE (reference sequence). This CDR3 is CASSLRGARGQETQYF. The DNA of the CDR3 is TGTGCCAGCAGCTTGAGGGGGGCGCGGGGCCAAGAGACCCAGTACTTC.